This TCR beta chain was sequenced during a study of shared clonotypes between healthy human individuals. The CDR3 covers 14 residues. Germline V lookup: CDR1 MGHRA, CDR2 YSYEKL. V dropped 1 base and J dropped 8 bases, with 12 bases sitting between them. CD45RO-negative, CCR7-selected cells formed the naive CD8 fraction, which excluded terminally differentiated effector memory CD45RA+ cells. Study-level points and caveats: Some clonotypes were shared by all four sorted-subset donors, while others were not shared. The non-shared ones had lower generation probabilities than the shared ones. On the whole, naive subsets had larger estimated richness than memory subsets had. Only blood samples were collected, and tissue repertoires likely differ.

As to this clone: Its specificity is not known.

The assay was immunoSEQ multiplex PCR, and TCRdb's table has in-frame clones only and misses some. The data contain hundreds of thousands of clones, under 95% of them singletons. Sequenced: naive CD8+ T cells sorted from blood. The sequence was collected from a man under 40 in good health. The rearrangement links TRBV4-1 to TRBJ2-1; D uncertain. CDR3 in amino acids: CASSQVPGFYEQFF. CDR3 DNA: TGCGCCAGCAGCCAAGTTCCGGGTTTCTATGAGCAGTTCTTC.